The entry below gives a single T cell receptor (beta chain) sequence along with its context. This CDR3 is 16 amino acids long. Clones were read by immunoSEQ multiplex PCR, and TCRdb kept only the in-frame ones, dropping some. The table lists roughly 180,000 clones, approximately 91% of them singletons. The sample comes from a study of control samples from healthy donors and cancer patients. This chain joins TRBV21-1 and TRBJ2-6. TRBV21-1 is an annotated pseudogene. Sequencing was carried out using blood. The sequence was collected from a woman in her thirties or forties in good health. As DNA, the CDR3 is TGTGCCAGCAGCAAGATAAAGTTCTCTGGGGCCAACGTCCTGACTTTC. It encodes CASSKIKFSGANVLTF.